This T cell receptor beta chain was sequenced during a study of Ad26.COV2.S vaccination and SARS-CoV-2 variants. Looking at the study overall: Donor got 5x10^10 or 1x10^11 viral particles of Ad26.COV2.S.

Germline CDR1 and CDR2: KGHSH and LQKENI. CDR3 length equals 16 residues. The junction had 7 bases not matched to a gene; V was cut back by 6 bases and J by 0 bases. The treatment: 15 to 20 received Ad26.COV2.S at low or high dose, single or two shots; about 5 received placebo; per-sample allocation not given. Samples analyzed were those drawn on day 63 after the first vaccine or placebo injection. The assay was immunoSEQ multiplex PCR, and TCRdb's table has in-frame clones only and misses some. The sample carries approximately 300,000 clones, about 82% recorded once. The chain has TRBV18 and TRBJ1-5, with 8 bases matching TRBD1. This receptor was obtained from a person aged 18 to 59 who received the Ad26.COV2.S COVID-19 vaccine or a placebo. The sequenced sample was peripheral blood, obtained in a trial of Ad26.COV2.S vaccine versus placebo. CDR3 residues: CASSPGQGGSNQPQHF. DNA for the CDR3: TGTGCCAGCTCCCCCGGACAGGGTGGTAGCAATCAGCCCCAGCATTTT.